Below, 18 T cell receptor beta chains from the same sample are listed, as sequenced in a study of cytomegalovirus exposure and HLA in healthy donors. Both 60 Vbeta primers and 13 Jbeta primers went into the PCR. Repertoires were generated with immunoSEQ multiplex PCR, while TCRdb's copy carries only in-frame clones and drops some. The sample lists roughly 240,000 clones, about four fifths seen once, with approximately 5.3% in the top ten. Sequencing was performed on PBMCs. The origin of the receptors is a woman between 40 and 50 years old in good health and CMV-seropositive.

The chain joins TRBV19 to TRBJ1-4; D possibly corresponds to TRBD1 (5 bases). CDR1 and CDR2 (germline): LNHDA, SQIVND (reference sequence). The germline V and J ends were trimmed by 1 base and 7 bases, with 7 bases remaining between them. This CDR3 region has 13 residues. This chain's CDR3 is CASSIGRGEKLFF. The CDR3 DNA reads as TGTGCCAGTAGTATAGGTAGGGGTGAAAAACTGTTTTTT.

The chain links TRBV30 to TRBJ2-7, with TRBD2 as a possible D gene (5 bases). The V end lost 3 bases, the J end lost 2 bases, and 8 bases lay between the germline ends. Germline V gives CDR1 GTSNPN, CDR2 SVGIG (reference sequence). The CDR3 has 12 residues. CDR3 residues: CAWSRGAYEQYF. CDR3 nucleotide sequence: TGTGCCTGGAGCCGGGGTGCCTACGAGCAGTACTTC.

This chain connects TRBV2 to TRBJ1-6, with 8 bases matching TRBD1. With 6 bases clipped from V and 7 bases from J, the junction kept 8 bases outside the gene matches. This CDR3 is 15 amino acids long. CDR1 is SNHLY, CDR2 FYNNEI, per germline. The chain's CDR3 is CASRDAQGVNSPLHF. The CDR3 region has the DNA TGTGCCAGCAGAGATGCACAGGGGGTCAATTCACCCCTCCACTTT.

The chain uses TRBV6-5 and TRBJ2-1; 7 bases agree with TRBD1. There are 14 residues in the CDR3. The trim removed 6 bases at V and 5 bases at J, leaving 7 bases unmatched. Per the germline V gene, CDR1 is MNHEY and CDR2 is SVGAGI. CDR3 bases: TGTGCCAGCAGGCCGGGACAGCAGAACAATGAGCAGTTCTTC. Residues: CASRPGQQNNEQFF.

The rearrangement links TRBV10-3 to TRBJ2-3; TRBD2 matches 8 bases. Germline V lookup: CDR1 ENHRY, CDR2 SYGVKD. This CDR3 has 14 residues. V gave up 8 bases and J gave up 3 bases; unmatched junction bases: 7. Written as DNA, the CDR3 is TGTGCCATCGGGCTCCGGGGGGGGACAGATACGCAGTATTTT. Translating gives CAIGLRGGTDTQYF.

The V and J genes are TRBV7-6 and TRBJ2-5; possible D gene TRBD1, 5 bases. V was clipped by 1 base and J by 5 bases, with 8 bases between them. The CDR3 has 13 amino acids. Germline values: CDR1 SGHVS, CDR2 FNYEAQ. In DNA form, the CDR3 reads TGTGCCAGCAGCTTAGAACGACAGGAGACCCAGTACTTC. This encodes CASSLERQETQYF.

The chain combines TRBV11-3 with TRBJ1-1; TRBD1 agrees at 7 bases. This CDR3 comprises 15 residues. Germline V lookup: CDR1 SGHNT, CDR2 YENEEA. The V segment lost 4 bases and the J segment 3 bases; nucleotides outside the gene matches: 8. The CDR3 region has the DNA TGTGCCAGCAGCTCACCCCAGGGGGACGACACTGAAGCTTTCTTT. Its translation is CASSSPQGDDTEAFF.

The V and J genes are TRBV15 and TRBJ1-4, with D tentatively TRBD1 (6 bases). CDR1 is LNHNV and CDR2 is YYDKDF in the germline V gene (reference sequence). The CDR3 length is 17 residues. The V end lost 0 bases, the J end lost 7 bases, and 18 bases lay between the germline ends. Written as DNA, the CDR3 is TGTGCCACCAGCAGAGATCGGGGGGGGGCTCGGGTTGAAAAACTGTTTTTT. This sequence encodes CATSRDRGGARVEKLFF.

This clone has only one observation. The J gene is TRBJ1-3, the V gene TRBV19, with a tentative D call TRBD1 (6 bases). Trimming pared 0 bases from V and 0 bases from J, leaving 15 bases between. The CDR3 has 18 amino acids. Per germline, CDR1 LNHDA and CDR2 SQIVND (reference sequence). CDR3 region: CASSIDNRDTISGNTIYF. CDR3 sequence (DNA): TGTGCCAGTAGTATAGATAATCGGGACACCATCTCTGGAAACACCATATATTTT.

The chain links TRBV5-1 to TRBJ1-2, with TRBD1 as a possible D gene (6 bases). The CDR3 has 14 residues. CDR1 and CDR2 from the germline V gene are SGHRS and YFSETQ. V dropped 4 bases and J dropped 3 bases, with 13 bases sitting between them. The CDR3 protein is CASSTPAGDYGYTF. CDR3 DNA: TGCGCCAGCAGCACCCCTGCAGGGGACTATGGCTACACCTTC.

The chain has TRBV19 and TRBJ1-1; TRBD1 matches at 7 bases. This CDR3 spans 15 amino acids. Germline V gene data show CDR1 as LNHDA and CDR2 as SQIVND (reference sequence). With 6 bases clipped from V and 4 bases from J, the junction kept 11 bases outside the gene matches. CDR3 nucleotide sequence: TGTGCCAGTAGGGATTTGGACAGGTTGGGCACTGAAGCTTTCTTT. Amino acids: CASRDLDRLGTEAFF.

The chain carries TRBV30 and TRBJ2-3; the D gene is possibly TRBD2 (6 bases). Looked up from germline, CDR1 is GTSNPN and CDR2 is SVGIG (reference sequence). This CDR3 is built from 11 residues. Trimming removed 0 bases from V and 8 bases from J, with 6 bases in between. The CDR3, as DNA: TGTGCCTGGAGTGTCGGGGGTACGCAGTATTTT. This gives the protein CAWSVGGTQYF.

The chain uses TRBV9 and TRBJ1-4; tentative D call: TRBD1 (5 bases). This CDR3 contains 15 residues. V lost 3 bases to trimming and J lost 0 bases, with 9 bases between them. CDR1 SGDLS and CDR2 YYNGEE come from the germline V gene. In DNA, the CDR3 is TGTGCCAGCAGCGGACAGCCTTCAACTAATGAAAAACTGTTTTTT. It codes for CASSGQPSTNEKLFF.

The chain is built from TRBV2 and TRBJ1-2; TRBD1 is a possible D gene (5 bases). Germline-derived CDR1 and CDR2 are SNHLY and FYNNEI. CDR3 length equals 12 residues. The V gene lost 6 bases and the J gene lost 9 bases, with 14 bases spanning the gap. CDR3 DNA: TGTGCCAGCAGGAACGTTCAGGGTAGCTACACCTTC. It codes for CASRNVQGSYTF.

This chain's CDR3 is CATSRDSESPLHF. The DNA for the CDR3 is TGTGCCACCAGCAGAGATTCGGAGTCACCCCTCCACTTT. The chain links TRBV15 to TRBJ1-6, with no clear D. Germline CDR1 reads LNHNV; CDR2 reads YYDKDF (reference sequence). The germline V and J ends were trimmed by 0 bases and 10 bases, with 7 bases remaining between them. The CDR3 loop spans 13 amino acids.

Worth noting for this clone: Other DNA sequences in the sample encode the same CDR3. The chain combines TRBV28 with TRBJ1-2, with 8 bases matching TRBD1. With 6 bases clipped from V and 2 bases from J, the junction kept 2 bases outside the gene matches. The CDR3 runs to 13 residues. Germline V CDR1 and CDR2: MDHEN, SYDVKM. The CDR3 sequence is CASRRTGNYGYTF. The DNA of the CDR3 is TGTGCCAGCAGGCGGACAGGGAACTATGGCTACACCTTC.

This chain joins TRBV19 and TRBJ2-1; 8 bases fit TRBD1. With 5 bases clipped from V and 7 bases from J, the junction kept 13 bases outside the gene matches. The germline V gene encodes CDR1 LNHDA and CDR2 SQIVND (reference sequence). The CDR3 runs 16 residues. The CDR3 loop is CASSPQQGGLGNEQFF. The CDR3 DNA is TGTGCCAGTAGTCCCCAACAGGGGGGCCTAGGTAATGAGCAGTTCTTC. The full variable domain, completed using reference TRBV19 and TRBJ2-1, is DGGITQSPKYLFRKEGQNVTLSCEQNLNHDAMYWYRQDPGQGLRLIYYSQIVNDFQKGDIAEGYSVSREKKESFPLTVTSAQKNPTAFYLCASSPQQGGLGNEQFFGPGTRLTVL.

Comment on this clone: At one of its ends the junction is not consistent with the germline gene, which may arise from a read error. This specimen includes other DNA sequences encoding the same CDR3. This rearrangement joins TRBV5-6 to TRBJ1-6; 7 positions agree with TRBD1. In germline, CDR1 is SGHDT, CDR2 YYEEEE. This CDR3 is 15 amino acids long. CDR3 DNA sequence: TGCGCCAGCAGTCGCAGGGGGACTTATAATTCACCCCTCCACTTT. Translating it yields CASSRRGTYNSPLHF. Full variable domain (rest looked up from reference TRBV5-6 and TRBJ1-6): DAGVTQSPTHLIKTRGQQVTLRCSPKSGHDTVSWYQQALGQGPQFIFQYYEEEERQRGNFPDRFSGHQFPNYSSELNVNALLLGDSALYLCASSRRGTYNSPLHFGNGTRLTVT.